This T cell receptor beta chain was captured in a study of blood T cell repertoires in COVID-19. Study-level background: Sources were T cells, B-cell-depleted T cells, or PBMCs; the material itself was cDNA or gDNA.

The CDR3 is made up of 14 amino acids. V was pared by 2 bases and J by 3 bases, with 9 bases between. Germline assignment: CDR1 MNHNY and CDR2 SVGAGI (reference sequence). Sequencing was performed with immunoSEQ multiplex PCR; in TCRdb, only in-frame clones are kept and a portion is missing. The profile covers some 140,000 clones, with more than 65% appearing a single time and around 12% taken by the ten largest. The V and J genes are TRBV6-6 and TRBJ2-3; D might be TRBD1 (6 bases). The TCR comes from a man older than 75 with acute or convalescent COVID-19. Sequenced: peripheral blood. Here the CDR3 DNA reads TGTGCCAGCAGTTACAGCCAGGGGACAGATACGCAGTATTTT. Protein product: CASSYSQGTDTQYF.